Following are 32 T cell receptor beta chains from one sample sequenced in a study of blood T cell repertoires in COVID-19. Some clones are missing from TCRdb's copy, which holds only in-frame ones; the method was immunoSEQ multiplex PCR. The data show around 240,000 clones, with around 85% seen just once and 1.5% to 2% held by the top ten. The sequenced sample was PBMCs or T cells enriched from blood (not recorded which). The receptor source for this set is a woman aged 45-65 years who had recovered from COVID-19.

V usage is TRBV5-4 and J usage is TRBJ2-1; 11 positions match TRBD2. Germline CDR1 and CDR2: SGHNT and YYREEE (reference sequence). This CDR3 region has 18 residues. Trimming at V came to 4 bases and at J to 9 bases, leaving 18 bases not matched to a gene. As DNA, the CDR3 is TGTGCCAGCAGCCGGGAGGGTATAGCGGGAGGGCCGTTGGGTGAGCAGTTCTTC. This sequence encodes CASSREGIAGGPLGEQFF.

The gene calls are TRBV7-2 and TRBJ2-5, with TRBD2 identical over 8 bases. The length of the CDR3 is 14 residues. Trimming at V came to 3 bases and at J to 4 bases, leaving 4 bases not matched to a gene. Germline assignment: CDR1 SGHTA and CDR2 FQGNSA. The CDR3 DNA is TGTGCCAGCAGCTTTACGGGAGGGCTAGAGACCCAGTACTTC. Translating gives CASSFTGGLETQYF.

V gene TRBV6-5 combines with J gene TRBJ2-7; 13 bases line up with TRBD2. Trimming removed 6 bases from V and 3 bases from J; junction bases left unmatched: 5. This CDR3 region has 15 residues. Germline values: CDR1 MNHEY, CDR2 SVGAGI. The CDR3 region has the DNA TGTGCCAGCAGACTAGCGGGAGGGCAATTCTACGAGCAGTACTTC. Translation: CASRLAGGQFYEQYF.

This clone came up once. Other DNA sequences within the sample encode an identical CDR3. The J gene is TRBJ1-2, the V gene TRBV2; 7 bases agree with TRBD1. Germline-derived CDR1 and CDR2 are SNHLY and FYNNEI. The CDR3 length is 13 residues. V lost 3 bases to trimming and J lost 2 bases; unmatched junction nucleotides: 0. CDR3 DNA sequence: TGTGCCAGCAGTGAGACAGGGAACTATGGCTACACCTTC. Its protein product is CASSETGNYGYTF.

The J gene is TRBJ1-5, the V gene TRBV20-1; D perhaps matches TRBD1 (5 bases). Trimming removed 3 bases from V and 0 bases from J, with 15 bases in between. The CDR3 consists of 16 residues. CDR1 and CDR2 (germline): DFQATT, SNEGSKA (reference sequence). CDR3 in DNA: TGCAGTGCTAGTTCCGGGACTCAAAATAGCAATCAGCCCCAGCATTTT. Amino acid sequence: CSASSGTQNSNQPQHF.

This clone was counted a few times. The identical CDR3 is also encoded by other nucleotide sequences in the sample. This chain links TRBV28 with TRBJ1-6, with 10 bases fitting TRBD1. The CDR3 covers 14 residues. The J segment lost 7 bases and the V segment lost 3 bases, leaving 0 bases of the junction unmatched. CDR1 is MDHEN, CDR2 SYDVKM, per germline. The CDR3 loop is CASSLGQGNSPLHF. For the CDR3, the DNA is TGTGCCAGCAGTTTGGGACAGGGGAATTCACCCCTCCACTTT.

The rearrangement links TRBV9 to TRBJ1-3, with 7 bases identical to TRBD1. Per the germline V gene, CDR1 is SGDLS and CDR2 is YYNGEE. Trimming cost V 0 bases and J 4 bases; bases outside gene matches: 7. The CDR3 length is 16 residues. This CDR3 is CASSVGGTGVGNTIYF. Here the CDR3 DNA reads TGTGCCAGCAGCGTAGGAGGAACAGGGGTAGGAAACACCATATATTTT.

The chain has TRBV27 and TRBJ2-2; 13 bases are a match to TRBD2. The CDR3 sequence is 17 residues long. From germline, CDR1 is MNHEY and CDR2 SMNVEV (reference sequence). Trimming took 5 bases from V and 6 from J; bases not matched to a gene: 9. CDR3 region: CASSLQGLAGVSGELFF. The CDR3 bases are TGTGCCAGCAGTCTCCAAGGACTAGCGGGAGTGTCCGGGGAGCTGTTTTTT.

V and J are TRBV19 and TRBJ2-5, with 8 bases that match TRBD1. With V trimmed by 4 bases and J by 4 bases, 5 bases remained unmatched. This CDR3 has 14 amino acids. The germline gives CDR1 LNHDA, CDR2 SQIVND (reference sequence). The CDR3, as DNA: TGTGCCAGTAGTACCCGGACAGGGAGAGAGACCCAGTACTTC. Its protein is CASSTRTGRETQYF.

In its sample, this clone was seen a few times. The V and J genes are TRBV3-1 (or the pseudogene TRBV3-2) and TRBJ2-2, with 11 bases lining up with TRBD2. This CDR3 is 16 amino acids long. Germline assignment: CDR1 LGHDT and CDR2 YNNKEL (reference sequence). The junction had 4 bases not matched to a gene; V was cut back by 4 bases and J by 3 bases. In DNA form, the CDR3 reads TGTGCCAGCAGCCCCCCTAGCGGGAGGCACACCGGGGAGCTGTTTTTT. Translation gives CASSPPSGRHTGELFF.

This clone was observed a few times. V is TRBV6-5 and J is TRBJ1-4; 7 nucleotides agree with TRBD1. Germline V gene lookup returns CDR1 MNHEY and CDR2 SVGAGI. With V trimmed by 5 bases and J by 9 bases, 6 bases remained unmatched. The CDR3 is 13 residues long. CDR3 sequence: CASSPDRWKKLFF. The CDR3 DNA reads TGTGCCAGCAGTCCGGACAGGTGGAAAAAACTGTTTTTT.

The chain recombines TRBV7-9 with TRBJ2-3; D remains ambiguous. Trimming shortened V by 3 bases and J by 2 bases, and 9 bases separated the two germline ends. This CDR3 has 14 amino acids. CDR1 is SEHNR, CDR2 FQNEAQ, per germline (reference sequence). CDR3 coding DNA: TGTGCCAGCAGCTTGTCAGTCCTCACAGATACGCAGTATTTT. It is translated as CASSLSVLTDTQYF.

This chain connects TRBV11-1 to TRBJ2-7; 14 positions match TRBD2. V shed 5 bases and J 7 bases; nucleotides not matched to a gene: 7. CDR3 length: 15 amino acids. Germline V CDR1 and CDR2: SGHAT, FQDESV (reference sequence). This chain's CDR3 is CASSLRLAGGREQYF. In nucleotides, the CDR3 is TGTGCCAGCAGCCTCAGACTAGCGGGAGGGCGGGAGCAGTACTTC.

The CDR3 spells CASGGSTAKNIQYF. The DNA for the CDR3 is TGTGCCAGTGGGGGCAGTACAGCCAAAAACATTCAGTACTTC. This chain links TRBV19 with TRBJ2-4, with D maybe TRBD1 (6 bases). The V and J ends lost 8 bases and 0 bases respectively, with 11 bases between them. The CDR3 is 14 amino acids. Germline assignment: CDR1 LNHDA and CDR2 SQIVND (reference sequence).

In its sample, this clone was seen once. The J gene is TRBJ1-6, the V gene TRBV7-8; 11 nucleotides align to TRBD1. V was clipped by 5 bases and J by 7 bases; unmatched bases: 7. Germline V lookup: CDR1 SGHVS, CDR2 FQNEAQ. The CDR3 consists of 16 residues. This CDR3 reads CASSGQGAPGNSPLHF. As DNA, the CDR3 is TGTGCCAGCAGCGGACAGGGGGCGCCGGGAAATTCACCCCTCCACTTT.

The chain joins TRBV7-9 to TRBJ2-3; D perhaps matches TRBD1 (5 bases). The germline V gene has CDR1 SEHNR and CDR2 FQNEAQ (reference sequence). The CDR3 has 16 residues. With 2 bases removed from V and 2 bases from J, the gap between germline ends came to 14 bases. CDR3 protein: CASSLLGRVHTDTQYF. The DNA of the CDR3 is TGTGCCAGCAGCTTACTCGGCAGGGTTCACACAGATACGCAGTATTTT.

The chain employs TRBV28 and TRBJ1-2; D is possibly TRBD1 (5 bases). Trimming stripped 3 bases from V and 10 bases from J, with 24 bases between. The CDR3 totals 16 residues. In germline, CDR1 is MDHEN, CDR2 SYDVKM. CDR3 coding DNA: TGTGCCAGCAGTTTCTCTAATGCGTGGGGGACTGGAGACTACACCTTC. Amino acids: CASSFSNAWGTGDYTF.

This clone was recorded a few times. The rearrangement uses TRBV10-2 and TRBJ2-7; 12 bases are a match to TRBD2. There are 14 residues in the CDR3. CDR1 WSHSY and CDR2 SAAADI come from the germline V gene. V dropped 4 bases and J dropped 6; count of bases not matched to a gene: 4. CDR3 loop: CASSVTSGGSEQYF. DNA of the CDR3: TGCGCCAGCAGTGTGACTAGCGGGGGATCCGAGCAGTACTTC.

The CDR3: CASSQADPTGGDGGYTF. In DNA, the CDR3 is TGTGCCAGCAGCCAAGCGGACCCGACAGGGGGTGATGGTGGCTACACCTTC. The chain has TRBV4-2 and TRBJ1-2; 9 bases map to TRBD1. This CDR3 has 17 amino acids. CDR1 is LGHNA and CDR2 is YNFKEQ in the germline V gene. With V trimmed by 1 base and J by 7 bases, 13 bases remained unmatched.

The chain links TRBV7-8 to TRBJ1-3; 7 positions agree with TRBD1. V dropped 5 bases and J dropped 11; count of bases not matched to a gene: 6. Germline V CDR1 and CDR2: SGHVS, FQNEAQ. This CDR3 has 12 amino acids. The CDR3 nucleotides are TGTGCCAGCAGCCACCCCGGGACAGCCATATATTTT. Protein: CASSHPGTAIYF.

The chain joins TRBV3-1 (or the pseudogene TRBV3-2) to TRBJ1-2; D might be TRBD1 (6 bases). Germline lookup yields CDR1 LGHDT and CDR2 YNNKEL (reference sequence). The CDR3 is 15 residues long. V lost 4 bases, J lost 2 bases, and 14 bases lay in between. CDR3 in amino acids: CASSPSPTGNYGYTF. CDR3 DNA: TGTGCCAGCAGCCCCAGCCCGACAGGAAACTATGGCTACACCTTC.

The V gene is TRBV19, the J gene TRBJ2-2; 9 bases are a match to TRBD2. The V segment lost 7 bases and the J segment 7 bases; nucleotides outside the gene matches: 13. CDR3 length: 16 residues. Germline V CDR1 and CDR2: LNHDA, SQIVND (reference sequence). This chain's CDR3 is CASTAILAGLGGELFF. The CDR3 nucleotides are TGTGCCAGTACGGCCATTCTAGCGGGACTTGGCGGGGAGCTGTTTTTT.

This clone is a singleton in its sample. This sequence joins TRBV5-8 and TRBJ1-6, with 9 positions matching TRBD1. The germline V gene encodes CDR1 SGHTS and CDR2 YDEGEE. Unmatched junction bases numbered 8, after V lost 4 bases and J lost 0 bases. This CDR3 spans 18 amino acids. Here the CDR3 reads CASSGQGRFSSYNSPLHF. In DNA form, the CDR3 reads TGTGCCAGCAGCGGACAGGGGCGATTTAGCTCCTATAATTCACCCCTCCACTTT.

This clone appeared many times. This chain joins TRBV24-1 and TRBJ2-3; 14 bases map to TRBD2. CDR3 length: 20 residues. V lost 3 bases to trimming and J lost 1 base; unmatched junction nucleotides: 11. Germline V gene data show CDR1 as KGHDR and CDR2 as SFDVKD. The CDR3 DNA reads TGTGCCACCAGTGATCCGTGGACTAGCGGGAGGAAGGTTGGCACAGATACGCAGTATTTT. Residues: CATSDPWTSGRKVGTDTQYF.

V gene TRBV7-8 combines with J gene TRBJ2-1, with 14 positions matching TRBD2. This CDR3 comprises 13 residues. Trimming removed 5 bases from V and 14 bases from J; junction bases left unmatched: 5. Germline CDR1 and CDR2: SGHVS and FQNEAQ. CDR3 DNA sequence: TGTGCCAGCAGCCCCGGGACTAGCGGGAGAAAGTTCTTC. Its translation: CASSPGTSGRKFF.

V and J are TRBV19 and TRBJ2-7; 8 bases are shared with TRBD2. The CDR3 spans 14 residues. Germline V gives CDR1 LNHDA, CDR2 SQIVND (reference sequence). The junction had 9 bases not matched to a gene; V was cut back by 9 bases and J by 2 bases. CDR3 coding DNA: TGTGCCAGCACAGTAGCGGGAAGTACCTACGAGCAGTACTTC. Its protein is CASTVAGSTYEQYF. Supplemented by reference TRBV19 and TRBJ2-7, the full variable domain reads DGGITQSPKYLFRKEGQNVTLSCEQNLNHDAMYWYRQDPGQGLRLIYYSQIVNDFQKGDIAEGYSVSREKKESFPLTVTSAQKNPTAFYLCASTVAGSTYEQYFGPGTRLTVT.

The V and J genes are TRBV27 and TRBJ1-5; 8 positions match TRBD1. Germline V gene lookup returns CDR1 MNHEY and CDR2 SMNVEV (reference sequence). The CDR3 contains 14 residues. V was clipped by 6 bases and J by 5 bases; unmatched bases: 6. CDR3: CASSDRDRYQPQHF. The CDR3 DNA follows: TGTGCCAGCAGCGACCGGGACAGGTATCAGCCCCAGCATTTT.

The V gene is TRBV5-1, the J gene TRBJ1-2; TRBD1 aligns across 8 bases. V shed 4 bases and J 7 bases; nucleotides not matched to a gene: 9. The CDR3 has 14 amino acids. Germline V gene data show CDR1 as SGHRS and CDR2 as YFSETQ. The CDR3 region is CASSRAGGDVGYTF. CDR3 coding DNA: TGCGCCAGCAGCCGCGCAGGGGGCGACGTTGGCTACACCTTC.

This chain links TRBV5-1 with TRBJ1-3, with D unresolved. Between the trimmed V and J ends, which lost 0 bases and 2 bases, there was a span of 3 bases. Germline V CDR1 and CDR2: SGHRS, YFSETQ. The CDR3 length is 13 residues. CDR3 sequence (DNA): TGCGCCAGCAGCTTGGAGCCTGGAAACACCATATATTTT. Its protein is CASSLEPGNTIYF.

V usage is TRBV28 and J usage is TRBJ2-1; tentatively, D is TRBD1 (5 bases). The V end lost 5 bases, the J end lost 7 bases, and 15 bases lay between the germline ends. Germline loops: CDR1 MDHEN, CDR2 SYDVKM. The CDR3 spans 14 residues. CDR3: CASSLGAQGNEQFF. CDR3 sequence (DNA): TGTGCCAGCAGTCTAGGCGCCCAGGGAAATGAGCAGTTCTTC.

This rearrangement joins TRBV28 to TRBJ2-1; the match to TRBD1 covers 7 bases. CDR1 MDHEN and CDR2 SYDVKM come from the germline V gene. This CDR3 region has 12 residues. V shed 6 bases, J shed 6 bases, and the junction held 2 bases outside the gene matches. For the CDR3, the DNA is TGTGCCAGCAGGGCAGGGGGCAATGAGCAGTTCTTC. Translated: CASRAGGNEQFF.

The J gene is TRBJ2-1, the V gene TRBV29-1; TRBD2 agrees at 11 bases. V lost 3 bases to trimming and J lost 2 bases; unmatched junction nucleotides: 9. Germline loops: CDR1 SQVTM, CDR2 ANQGSEA. The CDR3 consists of 17 residues. CDR3 sequence (DNA): TGCAGCGTTGAGGCCGGGGGACTAGCGGTTACCTACAATGAGCAGTTCTTC. Protein product: CSVEAGGLAVTYNEQFF.